This passage covers 9 T cell receptor beta chains from one sample sequenced in a study of blood T cell repertoires in COVID-19. Profiled with immunoSEQ multiplex PCR; TCRdb holds only in-frame clones, not every one. This repertoire shows 240,000 or so clones, roughly 80% found once; its top ten account for roughly 3.4%. Sequenced sample: peripheral blood. These receptors were taken from a woman younger than 35 with acute or convalescent COVID-19.

This clone has more than one count but fewer than ten. This chain links TRBV11-2 with TRBJ2-1; 7 bases line up with TRBD2. The V gene end was trimmed by 6 bases and the J gene end by 2 bases; junction bases not matched to a gene: 4. Germline loops: CDR1 SGHAT, CDR2 FQNNGV. The CDR3 consists of 14 residues. DNA for the CDR3: TGTGCCAGCAGTGGCGGGAGCCCCTACAATGAGCAGTTCTTC. It codes for CASSGGSPYNEQFF.

The chain uses TRBV2 and TRBJ2-7; 8 bases fit TRBD2. The V segment lost 5 bases and the J segment 5 bases; nucleotides outside the gene matches: 11. The CDR3 contains 15 residues. CDR1 is SNHLY, CDR2 FYNNEI, per germline. The CDR3 loop is CASSHHRGREDEQYF. CDR3 in DNA: TGTGCCAGCAGTCATCACCGCGGGCGGGAGGACGAGCAGTACTTC.

This sequence joins TRBV7-8 and TRBJ1-5; 8 bases line up with TRBD1. This CDR3 has 19 amino acids. After removal of 5 bases from V and 1 base from J, the junction contained 16 bases not matched to a gene. Germline V lookup: CDR1 SGHVS, CDR2 FQNEAQ. CDR3 DNA sequence: TGTGCCAGCAGCCCTCGGACAGGGACACAAGGTGGGAGCAATCAGCCCCAGCATTTT. Protein: CASSPRTGTQGGSNQPQHF.

In nucleotides, the CDR3 is TGTGCCAGCAGCCAACGCAGGGGGCCGGGAGCTTTCTTT. It is translated as CASSQRRGPGAFF. The chain employs TRBV16 and TRBJ1-1, with 8 bases matching TRBD1. From germline, CDR1 is KGHSY and CDR2 FQNENV. V shed 2 bases, J shed 10 bases, and the junction held 6 bases outside the gene matches. This CDR3 spans 13 amino acids.

The chain uses TRBV9 and TRBJ2-7; D may be TRBD2 (6 bases). There are 12 residues in the CDR3. Trimming took 4 bases from V and 7 from J, leaving 12 bases between them. Looked up from germline, CDR1 is SGDLS and CDR2 is YYNGEE. CDR3 coding DNA: TGTGCCAGCAGCCACTGGGGGAGGGAGCAGTACTTC. Its translation is CASSHWGREQYF.

Comment on this clone: The sample holds other DNA sequences that translate to the same CDR3. CDR3 coding DNA: TGTGCCAGCAGCCAAGATCTAGGACAGCCCCAGCATTTT. The encoded protein is CASSQDLGQPQHF. The chain employs TRBV14 and TRBJ1-5; no firm D call. Germline V gene data show CDR1 as SGHDN and CDR2 as FVKESK. The ends were cut back, 0 bases at V and 7 bases at J, with 7 bases in the middle. This CDR3 has 13 amino acids.

The rearrangement uses TRBV11-2 and TRBJ2-7; D possibly corresponds to TRBD2 (6 bases). The CDR3 spans 14 residues. Germline-derived CDR1 and CDR2 are SGHAT and FQNNGV. Between the trimmed V and J ends, which lost 3 bases and 0 bases, there was a span of 9 bases. CDR3 amino acids: CASSLGRDSYEQYF. The CDR3 nucleotides read TGTGCCAGCAGCTTGGGGCGGGACTCCTACGAGCAGTACTTC.

This clone was seen a few times. V and J are TRBV5-1 and TRBJ2-1; 10 nucleotides line up with TRBD2. The V gene end was trimmed by 4 bases and the J gene end by 9 bases; junction bases not matched to a gene: 10. The CDR3 is 15 residues long. Germline values: CDR1 SGHRS, CDR2 YFSETQ. The CDR3 loop reads CASSPLAGRLGEQFF. The CDR3 DNA is TGCGCCAGCAGCCCACTAGCGGGACGGTTGGGTGAGCAGTTCTTC.

This chain links TRBV7-2 with TRBJ2-7; tentatively, D is TRBD2 (6 bases). This CDR3 is built from 16 residues. V lost 1 base and J 4 bases, leaving 17 bases between the germline ends. Germline CDR1 reads SGHTA; CDR2 reads FQGNSA. The CDR3 region has the DNA TGTGCCAGCAGCTTAGTGCCGCTGGCGGGGCAGTACGAGCAGTACTTC. The encoded protein is CASSLVPLAGQYEQYF.